This passage covers 19 T cell receptor beta chains from one sample sequenced in a study of T cells in Graves' hyperthyroidism and ophthalmopathy. Researchers amplified the TCR beta CDR3 regions from RNA transcripts. With the HTBI primer set, the TCR CDR3 went through a first round of RT-PCR. TCRdb used MiXCR to reprocess the multiplex PCR reads, holding one entry per CDR3 protein. The profile shows about 380,000 distinct CDR3 sequences, around 18% of them singletons. The material sequenced was blood. The receptor source for this set is a man in his late teens or twenties with Graves' ophthalmopathy.

This clonotype was observed at least ten times. The chain is built from TRBV7-9 and TRBJ2-1; the match to TRBD2 covers 9 bases. Germline V lookup: CDR1 SEHNR, CDR2 FQNEAQ (reference sequence). The CDR3 is 16 amino acids. V gave up 3 bases and J gave up 2 bases; unmatched junction bases: 5. Here the CDR3 DNA reads TGTGCCAGCAGCTTCCCGAGCGGGGGGACCTACAATGAGCAGTTCTTC. It specifies CASSFPSGGTYNEQFF.

Many counts were recorded for this clonotype. The rearrangement joins TRBV7-8 to TRBJ1-5; 8 nucleotides align to TRBD1. Germline V gives CDR1 SGHVS, CDR2 FQNEAQ. The CDR3 totals 16 residues. Trimming cost V 5 bases and J 9 bases; bases outside gene matches: 15. In DNA form, the CDR3 reads TGTGCCAGCAGCGGGATGGGTGGGACAGGCTTTTGGCCCCAGCATTTT. Its protein product is CASSGMGGTGFWPQHF. The entire variable domain, with the rest obtained from reference TRBV7-8 and TRBJ1-5, is as follows: GAGVSQSPRYKVAKRGQDVALRCDPISGHVSLFWYQQALGQGPEFLTYFQNEAQLDKSGLPSDRFFAERPEGSVSTLKIQRTQQEDSAVYLCASSGMGGTGFWPQHFGDGTRLSIL.

In this sample, this clonotype turned up many times. The genes are TRBV7-3 and TRBJ2-5; D ambiguous. The germline V and J ends were trimmed by 5 bases and 7 bases, with 14 bases remaining between them. Germline V CDR1 and CDR2: SGHTA, FQGTGA. The CDR3 is 13 amino acids. The CDR3 DNA follows: TGTGCCAGCAGCCCTACCGAATTGGGGACCCAGTACTTC. This translates into CASSPTELGTQYF. Using reference TRBV7-3 and TRBJ2-5 for the parts outside the CDR3, the full variable domain is GAGVSQTPSNKVTEKGKYVELRCDPISGHTALYWYRQSLGQGPEFLIYFQGTGAADDSGLPNDRFFAVRPEGSVSTLKIQRTERGDSAVYLCASSPTELGTQYFGPGTRLLVL.

This clonotype was observed at least ten times. The V gene is TRBV3-1, the J gene TRBJ2-5, with 9 bases fitting TRBD2. Looked up from germline, CDR1 is LGHDT and CDR2 is YNNKEL (reference sequence). V shed 4 bases and J 2 bases; nucleotides not matched to a gene: 11. The CDR3 length is 17 residues. The CDR3 loop is CASSPRGRGGRQETQYF. The CDR3 DNA follows: TGTGCCAGCAGCCCCCGGGGGCGGGGGGGCCGTCAAGAGACCCAGTACTTC.

A word on this clonotype: A single base separates this from a much larger clone, so it may be a read error. This sequence joins TRBV28 and TRBJ2-2, with 8 bases aligning to TRBD1. Germline CDR1 and CDR2: MDHEN and SYDVKM. The V gene end was trimmed by 5 bases and the J gene end by 4 bases; junction bases not matched to a gene: 6. The CDR3 runs to 15 residues. In DNA, the CDR3 is TGTGCCAGCAGTATGTCAGACAGGGGCACCGGGGAGCTGTTTTTT. It yields the protein CASSMSDRGTGELFF.

This clonotype was observed many times. The chain couples TRBV6-2 or TRBV6-3 to TRBJ2-5, with 10 nucleotides matching TRBD2. V shed 2 bases, J shed 4 bases, and the junction held 13 bases outside the gene matches. The CDR3 loop spans 18 amino acids. Germline values: CDR1 MNHEY, CDR2 SVGEGT. The CDR3 coding sequence is TGTGCCAGCAGTTACACCGGCCCCACTAGCGGGGTGGGAGAGACCCAGTACTTC. This sequence encodes CASSYTGPTSGVGETQYF.

This clonotype came up a few times. The chain joins TRBV9 to TRBJ1-1; TRBD1 might be the D (5 bases). The V gene's germline CDR1 is SGDLS and CDR2 YYNGEE. The CDR3 extends over 15 amino acids. V lost 1 base and J 4 bases, leaving 14 bases between the germline ends. The CDR3 reads CASSVSRGEGTEAFF. The CDR3 coding sequence is TGTGCCAGCAGCGTATCCCGGGGGGAGGGCACTGAAGCTTTCTTT.

In its sample, this clonotype was seen many times. The CDR3 reads CASSLGRGVVEQYF. The CDR3 DNA is TGTGCCAGCAGCTTAGGTCGGGGGGTAGTCGAGCAGTACTTC. The chain has TRBV7-2 and TRBJ2-7; 7 bases are a match to TRBD2. Trimming cost V 1 base and J 6 bases; bases outside gene matches: 6. The CDR3 spans 14 residues. Germline V gene data show CDR1 as SGHTA and CDR2 as FQGNSA.

This clonotype showed up many times. The chain joins TRBV4-1 to TRBJ1-5, with D tentatively TRBD1 (6 bases). Germline assignment: CDR1 MGHRA and CDR2 YSYEKL. Trimming took 3 bases from V and 3 from J, leaving 9 bases between them. This CDR3 comprises 14 residues. The CDR3 sequence: CASSQRGANQPQHF. CDR3 DNA: TGCGCCAGCAGCCAGCGGGGGGCCAATCAGCCCCAGCATTTT.

Many counts were recorded for this clonotype. The CDR3 sequence is CASSLVFSGAAYEQYF. CDR3 coding DNA: TGTGCCAGCAGCTTAGTGTTTAGCGGGGCCGCCTACGAGCAGTACTTC. The chain joins TRBV11-2 to TRBJ2-7; TRBD2 agrees at 8 bases. In germline, CDR1 is SGHAT, CDR2 FQNNGV. This CDR3 spans 16 amino acids. V dropped 1 base and J dropped 2; count of bases not matched to a gene: 7. Using reference TRBV11-2 and TRBJ2-7 for the parts outside the CDR3, the full variable domain is EAGVAQSPRYKIIEKRQSVAFWCNPISGHATLYWYQQILGQGPKLLIQFQNNGVVDDSQLPKDRFSAERLKGVDSTLKIQPAKLEDSAVYLCASSLVFSGAAYEQYFGPGTRLTVT.

This clonotype was observed at least ten times. V usage is TRBV4-1 and J usage is TRBJ1-2, with D perhaps TRBD1 (5 bases). Trimming pared 1 base from V and 4 bases from J, leaving 10 bases between. CDR3 size: 14 residues. The germline V gene has CDR1 MGHRA and CDR2 YSYEKL. CDR3 in DNA: TGCGCCAGCAGCCAAGCGGGGGAGGTCTATGGCTACACCTTC. Its protein is CASSQAGEVYGYTF.

This clonotype was detected only a few times. This sequence joins TRBV12-3 or TRBV12-4 and TRBJ2-2; TRBD2 aligns across 13 bases. V dropped 7 bases and J dropped 8; count of bases not matched to a gene: 4. The CDR3 is 14 residues long. The CDR3 here is CASKGLAGLGELFF. CDR3 DNA sequence: TGTGCCAGCAAGGGACTAGCGGGGCTAGGGGAGCTGTTTTTT.

The V gene is TRBV4-1, the J gene TRBJ1-5; 12 bases line up with TRBD1. The V gene end was trimmed by 0 bases and the J gene end by 7 bases; junction bases not matched to a gene: 7. The CDR3 runs to 17 residues. CDR1 and CDR2 from the germline V gene are MGHRA and YSYEKL. CDR3 DNA: TGCGCCAGCAGCCAAGATTCCGGGACAGGGGGCGGCCAGCCCCAGCATTTT. This encodes CASSQDSGTGGGQPQHF.

This clonotype came up many times. The rearrangement links TRBV5-1 to TRBJ1-1; D is perhaps TRBD1 (6 bases). The V and J ends lost 0 bases and 8 bases respectively, with 11 bases between them. The CDR3 is 13 amino acids. The V gene's germline CDR1 is SGHRS and CDR2 YFSETQ. The CDR3 region has the DNA TGCGCCAGCAGCTTGGTTCAGGGGCCCGAAGCTTTCTTT. Encoded protein: CASSLVQGPEAFF. Together with reference TRBV5-1 and TRBJ1-1, the CDR3 gives the full variable domain: KAGVTQTPRYLIKTRGQQVTLSCSPISGHRSVSWYQQTPGQGLQFLFEYFSETQRNKGNFPGRFSGRQFSNSRSEMNVSTLELGDSALYLCASSLVQGPEAFFGQGTRLTVV.

This clonotype appeared many times. The V gene is TRBV7-2, the J gene TRBJ1-5; no clear D gene. The CDR3 has 18 residues. Trimming removed 1 base from V and 1 base from J, with 17 bases in between. The germline V gene encodes CDR1 SGHTA and CDR2 FQGNSA. CDR3: CASSLGLGRVQSNQPQHF. The CDR3 DNA reads TGTGCCAGCAGCTTAGGTCTAGGGCGGGTACAAAGCAATCAGCCCCAGCATTTT. The full variable domain, rest sourced from reference TRBV7-2 and TRBJ1-5, is GAGVSQSPSNKVTEKGKDVELRCDPISGHTALYWYRQSLGQGLEFLIYFQGNSAPDKSGLPSDRFSAERTGGSVSTLTIQRTQQEDSAVYLCASSLGLGRVQSNQPQHFGDGTRLSIL.

The V and J genes are TRBV6-4 and TRBJ2-3; D is uncertain. CDR3 length: 13 residues. Looked up from germline, CDR1 is MRHNA and CDR2 is SNTAGT. V lost 7 bases and J lost 3, with 11 bases in between. The CDR3 DNA is TGTGCCAGCAAATCCGATGCGACAGATACGCAGTATTTT. It yields the protein CASKSDATDTQYF.

This clonotype showed up many times. This chain uses TRBV5-1 with TRBJ2-1; tentatively, D is TRBD1 (6 bases). The CDR3 totals 15 residues. The germline gives CDR1 SGHRS, CDR2 YFSETQ. The germline V and J ends were trimmed by 2 bases and 8 bases, with 17 bases remaining between them. The CDR3 nucleotides read TGCGCCAGCAGCTTTCTGGGGGCAGGGCGCGATGAGCAGTTCTTC. As protein: CASSFLGAGRDEQFF. Supplemented by reference TRBV5-1 and TRBJ2-1, the full variable domain reads KAGVTQTPRYLIKTRGQQVTLSCSPISGHRSVSWYQQTPGQGLQFLFEYFSETQRNKGNFPGRFSGRQFSNSRSEMNVSTLELGDSALYLCASSFLGAGRDEQFFGPGTRLTVL.

This chain uses TRBV10-3 with TRBJ1-2; D gene unclear. Looked up from germline, CDR1 is ENHRY and CDR2 is SYGVKD. V lost 3 bases, J lost 4 bases, and 9 bases lay in between. CDR3 length: 13 amino acids. CDR3 loop: CAISEDLSYGYTF. In nucleotides, the CDR3 is TGTGCCATCAGTGAAGACCTATCCTATGGCTACACCTTC.

The sample holds a few counts of this clonotype. The V and J genes are TRBV6-5 and TRBJ2-3; 13 bases are shared with TRBD2. The CDR3 is 17 residues long. V shed 2 bases, J shed 2 bases, and the junction held 4 bases outside the gene matches. CDR1 and CDR2 (germline): MNHEY, SVGAGI. The CDR3: CASSYRTSGGPTDTQYF. The CDR3, as DNA: TGTGCCAGCAGTTACCGGACTAGCGGGGGCCCCACAGATACGCAGTATTTT.